The 3 T cell receptor beta chains below were found in one sample sequenced in a study of shared T cell receptors in the human thymus. Sequencing used immunoSEQ multiplex PCR; TCRdb keeps in-frame clones, though not all of them. This table holds 500,000 to 550,000 clones, around 78% found once. These data were also filed under a second study, of human thymus T cells.

Sequenced: thymocytes. The source is a boy younger than two with a congenital heart defect.

This clone was observed a few times. The chain links TRBV15 to TRBJ2-5; 10 bases agree with TRBD2. The CDR3 covers 16 residues. Germline CDR1 and CDR2: LNHNV and YYDKDF (reference sequence). V shed 0 bases, J shed 10 bases, and the junction held 11 bases outside the gene matches. The CDR3 here is CATSRDGLAGDGVQYF. CDR3 bases: TGTGCCACCAGCAGAGATGGCCTAGCGGGAGACGGGGTCCAGTACTTC.

This clone was counted only a few times. This rearrangement joins TRBV5-4 to TRBJ2-3; 9 bases are shared with TRBD2. Germline assignment: CDR1 SGHNT and CDR2 YYREEE (reference sequence). CDR3 length equals 17 residues. V was pared by 2 bases and J by 3 bases, with 10 bases of the junction left unmatched. This CDR3 reads CASSFFPQREVTDTQYF. CDR3 in DNA: TGTGCCAGCAGCTTCTTCCCTCAGCGGGAGGTGACAGATACGCAGTATTTT.

Only one count was recorded for this clone. V and J are TRBV12-5 and TRBJ2-1; 8 nucleotides match TRBD2. CDR3 length: 16 amino acids. Losses at the gene ends were 4 bases for V and 4 bases for J; bases not matched to a gene: 9. Germline lookup yields CDR1 LGHNT and CDR2 FRNRAP. CDR3 sequence (DNA): TGTGCTAGTGGTTCACAGAGTAGCGGGAAGTACAATGAGCAGTTCTTC. Translation: CASGSQSSGKYNEQFF.